These T cell receptor beta chains were read from a single sample in a study of blood T cells in healthy people across ages. One entry per CDR3 protein, called by TCRdb with MiXCR from the 5' RACE reads. The sample holds some 760,000 distinct CDR3 sequences, roughly 25% seen once. These data were also reused for a study on T cells of mothers and their children.

The sample was blood. These receptor sequences come from a boy aged 5-17 years in good health. The CDR3 runs from the conserved cysteine through the conserved F or W. The D gene is left open where the match is weak. The listing skips clone size in some rows; elsewhere it reads once, few, many or a size class.

v_call	clone_size	d_call	j_call	cdr3_nt	cdr3_aa
TRBV5-5	few	TRBD1	TRBJ2-7	TGTGCCAGCAGCTGGACAGGGGGCGCGGGAGAGCAGTACTTC	CASSWTGGAGEQYF
TRBV3-1	few	TRBD2	TRBJ2-5	TGTGCCAGCAGCCAGGGCCCTAGCGGCCAAGAGACCCAGTACTTC	CASSQGPSGQETQYF
TRBV7-6	few	NA	TRBJ1-1	TGTGCCAGCAGTCGCGAGCAGGGAAGGATGACCACTGAAGCTTTCTTT	CASSREQGRMTTEAFF
TRBV10-3	NA	TRBD2	TRBJ2-7	TGTGCCATCAGTGACCCGACTAGGGCGGGGGGGATGTACGAGCAGTACTTC	CAISDPTRAGGMYEQYF
TRBV4-1	NA	NA	TRBJ1-6	TGCGCCAGCAGCCAGGATACCGGGGGGAATTCACCCCTCCACTTT	CASSQDTGGNSPLHF
TRBV5-1	NA	TRBD2	TRBJ2-3	TGCGCCAGCAGCTCGTTAGCGGGGGGGCGTTTTACAGATACGCAGTATTTT	CASSSLAGGRFTDTQYF
TRBV13	NA	NA	TRBJ2-2	TGTGCCAGCAGCTTAGGGACTGCTTCCGGGGAGCTGTTTTTT	CASSLGTASGELFF
TRBV12-3/TRBV12-4	once	NA	TRBJ1-4	TGTGCCAGCGCGGGGTATCAGGAAAAACTGCTTTTT	CASAGYQEKLLF
TRBV29-1	few	NA	TRBJ2-5	TGCAGCGTTGAAGATTCGGCAGCCCAAGAGACCCAGTACTTC	CSVEDSAAQETQYF
TRBV28	few	TRBD2	TRBJ2-5	TGTGCCAGCAGCTTCGGACTAGCGGGACCTCAAGAGACCCAGTACTTC	CASSFGLAGPQETQYF
TRBV5-4	once	NA	TRBJ2-7	TGTGCCAGCAGCTTGGATATGGAGCAGTACTTC	CASSLDMEQYF
TRBV2	few	NA	TRBJ2-7	TGTGCCAGCAGTGTAGAGGGGCTCTCTTTCGAGCAGTACTTC	CASSVEGLSFEQYF
TRBV5-1	few	NA	TRBJ2-3	TGCGCCAGCAGCGATCGACAGGGCACAGATACGCAGTATTTT	CASSDRQGTDTQYF
TRBV4-2	few	TRBD2	TRBJ2-4	TGTGCCAGCAGCCAAGAAACGGCTAGCGGGGTCAAAAACATTCAGTACTTC	CASSQETASGVKNIQYF
TRBV29-1	NA	NA	TRBJ2-7	TGCAGCGCACAACCCCCGGACGGGTACGAGCAGTACTTC	CSAQPPDGYEQYF
TRBV6-5	once	NA	TRBJ2-5	TGTGCCAGCAGTTCTTCAACAAACTCGTACCAAGAGACCCAGTACTTC	CASSSSTNSYQETQYF
TRBV5-1	few	NA	TRBJ1-2	TGCGCCAGCAGCTTGGCCGACGGTGGAGGCTACACCTTC	CASSLADGGGYTF
TRBV2	few	NA	TRBJ2-7	TGTGCCAGCAGTGCTGAATCCTACGAGCAGTACTTC	CASSAESYEQYF
TRBV9	NA	TRBD2	TRBJ2-1	TGTGCCAGCAGCGCGTATAGCGGGAATGAGCAGTTCTTC	CASSAYSGNEQFF
TRBV15	NA	NA	TRBJ2-4	TGTGCCACCAGCTCGAGACGCGGAAACATTCAGTACTTC	CATSSRRGNIQYF
TRBV6-2/TRBV6-3	NA	NA	TRBJ2-7	TGTGCCAGCAGTTACGGCCAGGACCCCTACGAGCAGTACTTC	CASSYGQDPYEQYF
TRBV29-1	few	NA	TRBJ2-5	TGCAGCGTAACGACTGGTCGGGAGACCCAGTACTTC	CSVTTGRETQYF
TRBV27	few	NA	TRBJ1-1	TGTGCCAGCAGTTTACGGGGGGCGGCCACTGAAGCTTTCTTT	CASSLRGAATEAFF
TRBV11-2	NA	TRBD2	TRBJ2-7	TGTGCCAGCAGCTTAGGTAGCGGGAGATCCTACGAGCAGTACTTC	CASSLGSGRSYEQYF
TRBV28	NA	TRBD2	TRBJ2-7	TGTGCCGGCAGTGCGCCGCCCGGACTAGCGGACCTCTACGAGCAGTACTTC	CAGSAPPGLADLYEQYF
TRBV29-1	NA	NA	TRBJ2-6	TGCAGCGTTGGTCCGGATTACTCTGGGGCCAACGTCCTGACTTTC	CSVGPDYSGANVLTF